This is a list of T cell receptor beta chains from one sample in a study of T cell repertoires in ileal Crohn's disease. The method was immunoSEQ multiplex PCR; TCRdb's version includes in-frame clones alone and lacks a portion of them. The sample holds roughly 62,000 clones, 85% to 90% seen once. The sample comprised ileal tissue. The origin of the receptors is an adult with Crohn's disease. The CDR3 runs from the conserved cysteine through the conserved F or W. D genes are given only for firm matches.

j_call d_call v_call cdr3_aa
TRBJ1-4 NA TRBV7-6 CASSPQAGEKLFF
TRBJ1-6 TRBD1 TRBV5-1 CASSLGTGLTGNSPLHF
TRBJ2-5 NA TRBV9 CASSVLAGEETQYF
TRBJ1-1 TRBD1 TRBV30 CAWIRGQGSVAFF
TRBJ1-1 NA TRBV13 CASRGRTEAFF
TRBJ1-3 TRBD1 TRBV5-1 CASSLAPQGALGNTIYF
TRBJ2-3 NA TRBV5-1 CASSLGQITDTQYF
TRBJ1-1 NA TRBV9 CASSARMGGMNTEAFF
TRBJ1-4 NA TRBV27 CASSSATSTEKLFF
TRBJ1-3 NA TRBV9 CASSVGTSGNTIYF
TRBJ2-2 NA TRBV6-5 CASSYSGVAGELFF
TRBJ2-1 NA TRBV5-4 CASSRGHGTPNSEQFF
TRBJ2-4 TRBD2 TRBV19 CASSIGQRGKNIQYF
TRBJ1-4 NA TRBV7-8 CASRFEKGNNEKLFF
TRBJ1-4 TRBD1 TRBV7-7 CASSQSRQGDEKLFF
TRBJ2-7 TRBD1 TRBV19 CASSQQDRSAEQYF
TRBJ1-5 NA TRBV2 CASSARRGGRMYSNQPQHF
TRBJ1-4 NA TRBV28 CASGITGLTNEKLFF
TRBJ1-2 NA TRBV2 CASSEALQGIYGYTF
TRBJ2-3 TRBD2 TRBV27 CASSGRERTDTQYF
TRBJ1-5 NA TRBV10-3 CAISEAEGGVVNQPQHF
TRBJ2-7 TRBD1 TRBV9 CASSPRTGYSYEQYF
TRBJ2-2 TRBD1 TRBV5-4 CASSWGTANTGELFF
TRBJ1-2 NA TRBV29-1 CSAGNGRGGDNYGYTF
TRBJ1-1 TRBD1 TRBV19 CASSMGTGANTEAFF
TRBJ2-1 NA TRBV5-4 CASSLGFTGTHNEQFF
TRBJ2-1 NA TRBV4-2 CASSPEHLGRGGYNEQFF
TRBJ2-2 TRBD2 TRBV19 CASWGASGSGELFF
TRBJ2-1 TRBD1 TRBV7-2 CASSLDRDRGRNEQFF
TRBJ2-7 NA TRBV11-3 CASSSVSDEQYF
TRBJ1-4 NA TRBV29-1 CSVDRGNEKLFF
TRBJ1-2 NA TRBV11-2 CASSLAGGIPGHGYTF
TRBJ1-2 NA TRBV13 CASSLGRGGNYGYTF
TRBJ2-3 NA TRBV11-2 CASRRGSTDTQYF
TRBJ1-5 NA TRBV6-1 CASSNPSQPQHF
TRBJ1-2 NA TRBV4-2 CASSQDWGHGYTF
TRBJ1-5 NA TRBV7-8 CASSYSWEARQPQHF